Listed below are T cell receptor beta chains from one sample, sequenced in a study of post-analysis software for immune sequencing data. TCRdb reanalysed the PCR reads using MiXCR and keeps one entry per CDR3 protein. Of 350,000 to 450,000 distinct CDR3 sequences listed, 39% are singletons. Material: blood. These TCRs come from a girl aged 2 to 9 with multiple sclerosis. The CDR3 runs from the conserved cysteine through the conserved F or W. A D gene is named only where the DNA matches it firmly. Rows give clone size only sometimes, using once, few, many, or a class for an expanded clone.

j_call,cdr3_length,d_call,v_call,clone_size,cdr3_nt,cdr3_aa
TRBJ1-2,13,-,TRBV4-1,few,TGCGCCAGCAGCCAAGAGTTATCCTATGGCTACACCTTC,CASSQELSYGYTF
TRBJ2-7,14,TRBD2,TRBV6-5,-,TGTGCCAGCAAGCTAGCGGGGGGTTCCTACGAGCAGTACTTC,CASKLAGGSYEQYF
TRBJ2-3,15,-,TRBV20-1,-,TGCAGTGCTAGAGAACTAGCAGTTAGCACAGATACGCAGTATTTT,CSARELAVSTDTQYF
TRBJ2-3,15,-,TRBV12-3/TRBV12-4,few,TGTGCCAGCAGAGAGGGGGGGACCGGCACAGATACGCAGTATTTT,CASREGGTGTDTQYF
TRBJ2-5,13,-,TRBV15,few,TGTGCCACCAGCAGGGAATGGCAAGAGACCCAGTACTTC,CATSREWQETQYF
TRBJ2-7,14,TRBD1,TRBV20-1,-,TGCAGTGCGGGAGGACAGGGGGGCAACTACGAGCAGTACTTC,CSAGGQGGNYEQYF
TRBJ2-3,18,-,TRBV18,few,TGTGCCAGCTCACCACCATCCAGGATGCGACGGGTCACAGATACGCAGTATTTT,CASSPPSRMRRVTDTQYF
TRBJ2-4,14,-,TRBV10-2,few,TGCGCCAGCAGGAGAGAGTTAGCCAAAAACATTCAGTACTTC,CASRRELAKNIQYF
TRBJ2-1,14,TRBD1,TRBV29-1,few,TGCAGCGTCCCCGGGACAGGGGTGAGCAATGAGCAGTTCTTC,CSVPGTGVSNEQFF
TRBJ2-1,15,TRBD2,TRBV12-5,-,TGTGCTAGTGCCCTAGCGGGAGCCCCTCGCAATGAGCAGTTCTTC,CASALAGAPRNEQFF
TRBJ2-3,14,-,TRBV5-1,-,TGCGCCAGCAGCCCCGGGGCCCCTCCAGATACGCAGTATTTT,CASSPGAPPDTQYF
TRBJ1-2,12,-,TRBV20-1,few,TGCAGTGCTCCACAGGTGGTCGATGGCTACACCTTC,CSAPQVVDGYTF
TRBJ2-7,14,-,TRBV5-1,-,TGCGCCAGCAGCTTGGTTAAGGGTGAAGGCGAGCAGTACTTC,CASSLVKGEGEQYF
TRBJ2-1,13,-,TRBV18,few,TGTGCCAGCTCACTCTTAGATTACAATGAGCAGTTCTTC,CASSLLDYNEQFF
TRBJ1-6,18,-,TRBV6-1,-,TGTGCCAGCAGCCGCTCTCCCGGCGGGAACTACTATAATTCACCCCTCCACTTT,CASSRSPGGNYYNSPLHF
TRBJ1-6,15,-,TRBV5-1,-,TGCACCAGCAGCTTGGCCGCATCGGAAAGTTCACCCCTCCACTTT,CTSSLAASESSPLHF
TRBJ2-1,16,TRBD2,TRBV7-3,once,TGTGCCAGCAGCTTAATGGCGGGGGGAAACAACAATGAGCAGTTCTTC,CASSLMAGGNNNEQFF
TRBJ2-7,14,-,TRBV7-3,-,TGTGCCAGCAGCCCGGACTCCAAACCTTACGAGCAGTACTTC,CASSPDSKPYEQYF
TRBJ2-7,13,TRBD1,TRBV29-1,-,TGCAGCGTTTGGGACAGGGGGATCTACGAGCAGTACTTC,CSVWDRGIYEQYF
TRBJ1-2,15,-,TRBV5-1,-,TGCGCCAGCAGCTTGTCCCCAGGGGAGAACTATGGCTACACCTTC,CASSLSPGENYGYTF
TRBJ1-1,12,-,TRBV6-5,-,TGTGCCAGCTTCCAGGGCGGGACTGAAGCTTTCTTT,CASFQGGTEAFF
TRBJ2-3,17,-,TRBV9,few,TGTGCCAGCAGCGTAGAAAACAGAAGAAGTAACACAGATACGCAGTATTTT,CASSVENRRSNTDTQYF
TRBJ2-1,17,TRBD2,TRBV5-1,few,TGCGCCAGCAGCCGACCGGGACTAGCGGGGGGCGAGTATGAGCAGTTCTTC,CASSRPGLAGGEYEQFF
TRBJ1-4,14,-,TRBV29-1,-,TGCAGCGTTGATGGGGCAGGGGCGGGTGAAAAACTGTTTTTT,CSVDGAGAGEKLFF